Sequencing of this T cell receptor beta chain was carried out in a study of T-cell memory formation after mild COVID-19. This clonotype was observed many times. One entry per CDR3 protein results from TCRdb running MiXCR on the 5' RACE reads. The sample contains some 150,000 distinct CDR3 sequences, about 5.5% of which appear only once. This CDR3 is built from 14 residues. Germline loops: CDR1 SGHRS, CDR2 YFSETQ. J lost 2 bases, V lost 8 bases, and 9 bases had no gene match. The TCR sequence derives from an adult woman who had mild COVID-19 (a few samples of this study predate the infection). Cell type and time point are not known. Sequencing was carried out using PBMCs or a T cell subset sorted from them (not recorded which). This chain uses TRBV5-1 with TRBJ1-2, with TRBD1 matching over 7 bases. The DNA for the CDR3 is TGCGCCAGTGCAGCACAGGGACAGAACTATGGCTACACCTTC. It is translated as CASAAQGQNYGYTF.